The 20 T cell receptor beta chains below all came from one sample that was sequenced in a study of blood T cell repertoires in COVID-19. Sequenced by immunoSEQ multiplex PCR; TCRdb stores in-frame clones only, minus some. Of about 110,000 clones detected, about 87% appear once; the ten largest clones hold approximately 1%. Sequenced sample: peripheral blood. The receptors derive from a human donor in a cohort sampled during active COVID-19.

This chain links TRBV11-2 with TRBJ1-1, with 9 bases lining up with TRBD1. In germline, CDR1 is SGHAT, CDR2 FQNNGV. The CDR3 length is 14 residues. V lost 5 bases, J lost 4 bases, and 5 bases stayed unmatched. CDR3 DNA: TGTGCCAGCAGCCTAGGACAGGGGAGCACTGAAGCTTTCTTT. Residues: CASSLGQGSTEAFF.

The chain has TRBV6-6 and TRBJ1-2, with 10 bases matching TRBD1. The CDR3 loop spans 15 amino acids. J was trimmed by 2 bases and V by 4 bases; bases with no gene match: 4. The V gene's germline CDR1 is MNHNY and CDR2 SVGAGI (reference sequence). CDR3 amino acids: CASSSTGQGNYGYTF. CDR3 nucleotides: TGTGCCAGCAGTTCTACGGGACAGGGGAACTATGGCTACACCTTC.

The genes are TRBV19 and TRBJ1-1; weak D call: TRBD1 (5 bases). Germline V gives CDR1 LNHDA, CDR2 SQIVND (reference sequence). V shed 5 bases and J shed 1 base, with 11 bases lying between them. The CDR3 covers 14 residues. The CDR3 protein is CASSGGWSNTEAFF. DNA of the CDR3: TGTGCCAGTAGTGGGGGGTGGTCGAACACTGAAGCTTTCTTT.

The chain joins TRBV18 to TRBJ1-2; perhaps TRBD1 as D (6 bases). There are 18 residues in the CDR3. The germline CDR1 and CDR2 sequences are KGHSH and LQKENI. V was trimmed by 1 base and J by 4 bases, leaving 22 bases between them. CDR3 loop: CASSPRTDPQGGGYGYTF. DNA of the CDR3: TGTGCCAGCTCACCACGAACCGACCCACAGGGAGGGGGCTATGGCTACACCTTC.

The chain has TRBV7-2 and TRBJ1-2, with TRBD1 matching 12 bases. The CDR3 loop spans 16 amino acids. V gave up 1 base and J gave up 4 bases; unmatched junction bases: 4. Germline CDR1 and CDR2: SGHTA and FQGNSA. CDR3: CASSLDGTGGVYGYTF. The CDR3 coding sequence is TGTGCCAGCAGCTTAGACGGGACAGGGGGCGTCTATGGCTACACCTTC.

The rearrangement joins TRBV2 to TRBJ2-7; tentative D call: TRBD1 (6 bases). Germline V gene data show CDR1 as SNHLY and CDR2 as FYNNEI. The CDR3 covers 11 residues. Trimming removed 6 bases from V and 4 bases from J, with 7 bases in between. The CDR3 DNA reads as TGTGCCAGCAGGAGGGGGTACGAGCAGTACTTC. It yields the protein CASRRGYEQYF.

This clone was counted once. The J gene is TRBJ2-1, the V gene TRBV6-2 or TRBV6-3; 13 bases are shared with TRBD2. The length of the CDR3 is 16 residues. CDR1 is MNHEY, CDR2 SVGEGT, per germline. Trimming took 6 bases from V and 8 from J; bases not matched to a gene: 10. CDR3 sequence: CASSSPLAGGVYEQFF. The CDR3 nucleotides are TGTGCCAGCAGCTCTCCACTAGCGGGAGGGGTGTATGAGCAGTTCTTC.

The chain joins TRBV19 to TRBJ2-7; TRBD1 matches 8 bases. Germline CDR1 is LNHDA and CDR2 is SQIVND (reference sequence). This CDR3 is 16 amino acids long. The junction had 10 bases not matched to a gene; V was cut back by 4 bases and J by 2 bases. CDR3 in amino acids: CASSREPGGMAYEQYF. The CDR3 coding sequence is TGTGCCAGTAGTAGAGAACCAGGGGGCATGGCCTACGAGCAGTACTTC. The full variable domain, its missing parts supplied by reference TRBV19 and TRBJ2-7, is DGGITQSPKYLFRKEGQNVTLSCEQNLNHDAMYWYRQDPGQGLRLIYYSQIVNDFQKGDIAEGYSVSREKKESFPLTVTSAQKNPTAFYLCASSREPGGMAYEQYFGPGTRLTVT.

The rearrangement uses TRBV18 and TRBJ2-5, with TRBD1 as a possible D gene (6 bases). CDR3 size: 14 residues. Trimming stripped 2 bases from V and 0 bases from J, with 7 bases between. The V gene's germline CDR1 is KGHSH and CDR2 LQKENI. CDR3 amino acids: CASSPGDNQETQYF. CDR3 sequence (DNA): TGTGCCAGCTCACCAGGGGACAACCAAGAGACCCAGTACTTC. The full variable domain, in which reference TRBV18 and TRBJ2-5 provide the parts outside the CDR3, is NAGVMQNPRHLVRRRGQEARLRCSPMKGHSHVYWYRQLPEEGLKFMVYLQKENIIDESGMPKERFSAEFPKEGPSILRIQQVVRGDSAAYFCASSPGDNQETQYFGPGTRLLVL.

This clone is a singleton in its sample. V usage is TRBV7-3 and J usage is TRBJ2-1; 12 bases agree with TRBD2. The V gene end was trimmed by 4 bases and the J gene end by 8 bases; junction bases not matched to a gene: 6. Germline CDR1 reads SGHTA; CDR2 reads FQGTGA. This CDR3 region has 15 residues. CDR3 coding DNA: TGTGCCAGCAGCTACCTAGCGGGGGGGCTCCATGAGCAGTTCTTC. Its translation is CASSYLAGGLHEQFF.

The rearrangement links TRBV25-1 to TRBJ2-1; 8 nucleotides agree with TRBD1. The CDR3 length is 14 residues. Germline loops: CDR1 MGHDK, CDR2 SYGVNS. V was pared by 4 bases and J by 3 bases, with 2 bases of the junction left unmatched. CDR3 loop: CASSGTGGYNEQFF. The DNA of the CDR3 is TGTGCCAGCAGTGGTACAGGGGGCTACAATGAGCAGTTCTTC. Together with reference TRBV25-1 and TRBJ2-1, the CDR3 gives the full variable domain: EADIYQTPRYLVIGTGKKITLECSQTMGHDKMYWYQQDPGMELHLIHYSYGVNSTEKGDLSSESTVSRIRTEHFPLTLESARPSHTSQYLCASSGTGGYNEQFFGPGTRLTVL.

The chain recombines TRBV6-4 with TRBJ1-2, with 9 bases that match TRBD1. This CDR3 has 14 residues. Losses at the gene ends were 0 bases for V and 8 bases for J; bases not matched to a gene: 4. Germline assignment: CDR1 MRHNA and CDR2 SNTAGT. In DNA, the CDR3 is TGTGCCAGCAGTGACTCACAGGGGGCCTACGGCTACACCTTC. Protein sequence: CASSDSQGAYGYTF.

The V call is TRBV6-1, the J call TRBJ2-3; 9 positions match TRBD2. The V and J ends lost 2 bases and 4 bases, in that order; junction bases with no gene match: 4. The CDR3 runs to 15 residues. Germline V gene data show CDR1 as MNHNS and CDR2 as SASEGT. The CDR3 region has the DNA TGTGCCAGCAGTGAATATAGCGGGAGTCCAGATACGCAGTATTTT. It translates to CASSEYSGSPDTQYF.

This clone was picked up one time. This rearrangement joins TRBV27 to TRBJ2-2; 10 positions agree with TRBD2. After removal of 2 bases from V and 1 base from J, the junction contained 7 bases not matched to a gene. The CDR3 loop spans 18 amino acids. The germline V gene encodes CDR1 MNHEY and CDR2 SMNVEV (reference sequence). The CDR3 loop is CASSLVPSGGLNTGELFF. CDR3 DNA sequence: TGTGCCAGCAGTTTAGTTCCTAGCGGGGGCCTGAACACCGGGGAGCTGTTTTTT.

The gene calls are TRBV2 and TRBJ1-1, with D uncertain. V lost 6 bases, J lost 5 bases, and 13 bases lay in between. The CDR3 is 13 residues long. Germline CDR1 and CDR2: SNHLY and FYNNEI. The CDR3 here is CASSQDGRTEAFF. In DNA form, the CDR3 reads TGTGCCAGCAGCCAGGACGGGAGGACTGAAGCTTTCTTT.

The CDR3 DNA reads TGTGCCAGCAGCGCCGGCACAGATACGCAGTATTTT. Translated: CASSAGTDTQYF. The rearrangement joins TRBV9 to TRBJ2-3, with D uncertain. The CDR3 runs to 12 residues. Trimming shortened V by 3 bases and J by 1 base, and 3 bases separated the two germline ends. From germline, CDR1 is SGDLS and CDR2 YYNGEE.

This chain links TRBV4-2 with TRBJ1-3, with D perhaps TRBD1 (6 bases). CDR1 is LGHNA and CDR2 is YNFKEQ in the germline V gene. V was trimmed by 5 bases and J by 1 base, leaving 12 bases between them. The CDR3 consists of 15 residues. The CDR3 DNA reads TGTGCCAGCAGCAGGGGACACCAATCTGGAAACACCATATATTTT. Amino acids: CASSRGHQSGNTIYF.

The chain links TRBV12-5 to TRBJ2-2; D perhaps matches TRBD2 (5 bases). Germline CDR1 and CDR2: LGHNT and FRNRAP. The CDR3 is 13 amino acids. Trimming removed 6 bases at V and 4 bases at J, with 9 bases between. The CDR3 reads CASGAGTTGELFF. CDR3 sequence (DNA): TGTGCTAGTGGGGCGGGCACCACCGGGGAGCTGTTTTTT.

V and J are TRBV7-2 and TRBJ2-5; D is possibly TRBD1 (6 bases). This CDR3 contains 14 residues. Germline assignment: CDR1 SGHTA and CDR2 FQGNSA. V shed 3 bases and J shed 1 base, with 9 bases lying between them. DNA of the CDR3: TGTGCCAGCAGCTTTCCCAGGGGCCAAGAGACCCAGTACTTC. It is translated as CASSFPRGQETQYF.

This clone was found once. This sequence joins TRBV4-1 and TRBJ2-3, with D unresolved. Trimming took 1 base from V and 2 from J, leaving 10 bases between them. Looked up from germline, CDR1 is MGHRA and CDR2 is YSYEKL. This CDR3 has 15 amino acids. The DNA for the CDR3 is TGCGCCAGCAGCCAAGGGTTCTACGCCACAGATACGCAGTATTTT. It codes for CASSQGFYATDTQYF.